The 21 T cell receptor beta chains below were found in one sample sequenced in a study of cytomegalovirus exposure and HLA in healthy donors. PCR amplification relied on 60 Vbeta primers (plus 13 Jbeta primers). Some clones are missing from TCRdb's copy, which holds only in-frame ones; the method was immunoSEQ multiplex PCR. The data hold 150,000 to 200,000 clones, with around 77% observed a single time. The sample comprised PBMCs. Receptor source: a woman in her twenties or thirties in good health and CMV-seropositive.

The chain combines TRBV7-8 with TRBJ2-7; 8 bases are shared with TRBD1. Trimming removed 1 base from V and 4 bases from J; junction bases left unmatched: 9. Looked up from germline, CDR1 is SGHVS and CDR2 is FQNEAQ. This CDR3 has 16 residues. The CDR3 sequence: CASSLVPGGGIYEQYF. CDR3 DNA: TGTGCCAGCAGCTTAGTCCCAGGGGGCGGAATATACGAGCAGTACTTC.

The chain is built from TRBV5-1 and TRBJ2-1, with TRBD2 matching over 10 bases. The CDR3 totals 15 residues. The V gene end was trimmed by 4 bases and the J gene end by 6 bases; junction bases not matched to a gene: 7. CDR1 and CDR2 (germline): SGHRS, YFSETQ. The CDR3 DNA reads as TGCGCCAGCAGCCTAACTAGCGGGGAAACCAATGAGCAGTTCTTC. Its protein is CASSLTSGETNEQFF.

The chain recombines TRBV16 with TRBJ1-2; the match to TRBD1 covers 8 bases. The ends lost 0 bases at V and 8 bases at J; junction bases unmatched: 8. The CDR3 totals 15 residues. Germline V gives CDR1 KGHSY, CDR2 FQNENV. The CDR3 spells CASSQSDRESSGYTF. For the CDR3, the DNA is TGTGCCAGCAGCCAATCGGACAGGGAATCGTCAGGCTACACCTTC.

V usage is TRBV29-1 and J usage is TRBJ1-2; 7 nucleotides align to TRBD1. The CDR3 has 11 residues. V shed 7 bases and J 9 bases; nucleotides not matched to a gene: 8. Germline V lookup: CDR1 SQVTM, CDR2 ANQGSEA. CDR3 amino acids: CSGGRTGRYTF. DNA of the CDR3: TGCAGCGGTGGGCGGACAGGTCGCTACACCTTC.

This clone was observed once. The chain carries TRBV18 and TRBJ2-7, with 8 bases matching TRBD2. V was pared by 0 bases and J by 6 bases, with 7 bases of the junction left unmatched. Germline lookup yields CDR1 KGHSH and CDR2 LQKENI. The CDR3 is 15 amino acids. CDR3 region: CASSPPRGARGEQYF. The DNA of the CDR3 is TGTGCCAGCTCACCACCGCGGGGGGCGCGGGGCGAGCAGTACTTC.

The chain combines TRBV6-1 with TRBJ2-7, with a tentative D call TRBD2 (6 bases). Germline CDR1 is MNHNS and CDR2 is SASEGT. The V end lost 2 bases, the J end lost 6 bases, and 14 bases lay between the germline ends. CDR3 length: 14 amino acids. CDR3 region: CASSESLAGREQYF. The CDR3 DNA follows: TGTGCCAGCAGTGAAAGCCTGGCGGGACGCGAGCAGTACTTC.

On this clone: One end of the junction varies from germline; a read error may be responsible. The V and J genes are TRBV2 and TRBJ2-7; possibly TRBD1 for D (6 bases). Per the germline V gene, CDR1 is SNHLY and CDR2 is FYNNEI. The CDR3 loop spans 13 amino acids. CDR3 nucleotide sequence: TGTGCCAGCAGTGAAGCGCTTTTGGGGACACTGTTCTTC. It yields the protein CASSEALLGTLFF.

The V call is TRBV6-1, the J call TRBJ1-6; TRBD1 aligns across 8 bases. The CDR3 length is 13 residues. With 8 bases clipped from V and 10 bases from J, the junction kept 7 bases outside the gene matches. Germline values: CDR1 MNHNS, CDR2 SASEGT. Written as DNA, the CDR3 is TGTGCCAGCGGCTTCAGGGGGCGATCACCCCTCCACTTT. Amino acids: CASGFRGRSPLHF.

CDR3 nucleotide sequence: TGCGCCAGCAGCAGGACAGAAGGAGGAAACACCATATATTTT. It specifies CASSRTEGGNTIYF. The chain uses TRBV5-1 and TRBJ1-3; D may be TRBD1 (6 bases). The CDR3 spans 14 residues. Germline V gene data show CDR1 as SGHRS and CDR2 as YFSETQ. V was clipped by 4 bases and J by 4 bases, with 12 bases between them.

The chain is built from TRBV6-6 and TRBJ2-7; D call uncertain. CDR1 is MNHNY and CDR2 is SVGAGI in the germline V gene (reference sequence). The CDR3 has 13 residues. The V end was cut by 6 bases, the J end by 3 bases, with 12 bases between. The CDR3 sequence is CASRPLAGYEQYF. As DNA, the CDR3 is TGTGCCAGCAGACCGCTGGCTGGCTACGAGCAGTACTTC.

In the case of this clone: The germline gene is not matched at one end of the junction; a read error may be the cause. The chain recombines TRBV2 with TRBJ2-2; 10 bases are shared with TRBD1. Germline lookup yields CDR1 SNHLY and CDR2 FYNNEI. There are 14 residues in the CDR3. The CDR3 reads CWGQGIENTGELFF. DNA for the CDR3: TGCTGGGGACAGGGGATAGAGAACACCGGGGAGCTGTTTTTT.

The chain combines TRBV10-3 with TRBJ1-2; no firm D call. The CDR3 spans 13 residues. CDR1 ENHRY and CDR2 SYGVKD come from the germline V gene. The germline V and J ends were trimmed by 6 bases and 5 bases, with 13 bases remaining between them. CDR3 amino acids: CAISGPRGYGYTF. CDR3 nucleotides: TGTGCCATCAGCGGTCCCAGAGGGTATGGCTACACCTTC.

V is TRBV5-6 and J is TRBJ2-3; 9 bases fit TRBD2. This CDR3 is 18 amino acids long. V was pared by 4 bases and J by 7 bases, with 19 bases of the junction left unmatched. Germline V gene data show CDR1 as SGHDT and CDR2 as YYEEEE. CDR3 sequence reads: CASSPRSLLAGVGYTQYF. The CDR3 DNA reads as TGTGCCAGCAGCCCCCGATCTCTTTTAGCGGGAGTAGGTTATACGCAGTATTTT.

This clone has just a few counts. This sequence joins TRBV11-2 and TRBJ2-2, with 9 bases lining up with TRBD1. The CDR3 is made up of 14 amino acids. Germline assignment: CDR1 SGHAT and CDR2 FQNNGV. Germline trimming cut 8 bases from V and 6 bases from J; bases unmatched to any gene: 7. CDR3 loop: CASSGQGSAGELFF. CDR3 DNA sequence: TGTGCCAGCTCGGGACAGGGCAGTGCCGGGGAGCTGTTTTTT.

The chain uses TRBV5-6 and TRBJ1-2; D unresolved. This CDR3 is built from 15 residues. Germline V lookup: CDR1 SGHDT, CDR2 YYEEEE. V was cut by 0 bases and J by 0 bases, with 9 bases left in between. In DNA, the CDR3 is TGTGCCAGCAGCTTGGTATCCGGGGCTAACTATGGCTACACCTTC. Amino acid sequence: CASSLVSGANYGYTF.

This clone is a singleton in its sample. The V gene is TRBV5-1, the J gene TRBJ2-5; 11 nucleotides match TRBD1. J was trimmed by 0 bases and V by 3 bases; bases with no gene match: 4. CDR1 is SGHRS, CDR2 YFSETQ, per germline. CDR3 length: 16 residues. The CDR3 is CASSSRDRGYQETQYF. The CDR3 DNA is TGCGCCAGCAGCTCCCGGGACAGGGGGTACCAAGAGACCCAGTACTTC.

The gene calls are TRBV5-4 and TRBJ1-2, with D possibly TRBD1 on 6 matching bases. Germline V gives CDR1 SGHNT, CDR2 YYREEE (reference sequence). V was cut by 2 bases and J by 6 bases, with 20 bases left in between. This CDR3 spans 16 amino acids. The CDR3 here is CASSLKLRGGVDGYTF. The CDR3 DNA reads TGTGCCAGCAGCTTAAAATTGAGGGGGGGAGTGGATGGCTACACCTTC. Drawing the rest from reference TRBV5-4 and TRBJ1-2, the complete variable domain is ETGVTQSPTHLIKTRGQQVTLRCSSQSGHNTVSWYQQALGQGPQFIFQYYREEENGRGNFPPRFSGLQFPNYSSELNVNALELDDSALYLCASSLKLRGGVDGYTFGSGTRLTVV.

The CDR3 protein is CASSLTGARGNTIYF. The CDR3 nucleotides are TGTGCCAGCAGCTTAACAGGGGCTCGCGGAAACACCATATATTTT. The V gene is TRBV5-4, the J gene TRBJ1-3, with 7 bases identical to TRBD1. Germline CDR1 is SGHNT and CDR2 is YYREEE (reference sequence). With 2 bases clipped from V and 4 bases from J, the junction kept 6 bases outside the gene matches. This CDR3 spans 15 amino acids. Drawing the rest from reference TRBV5-4 and TRBJ1-3, the complete variable domain is ETGVTQSPTHLIKTRGQQVTLRCSSQSGHNTVSWYQQALGQGPQFIFQYYREEENGRGNFPPRFSGLQFPNYSSELNVNALELDDSALYLCASSLTGARGNTIYFGEGSWLTVV.

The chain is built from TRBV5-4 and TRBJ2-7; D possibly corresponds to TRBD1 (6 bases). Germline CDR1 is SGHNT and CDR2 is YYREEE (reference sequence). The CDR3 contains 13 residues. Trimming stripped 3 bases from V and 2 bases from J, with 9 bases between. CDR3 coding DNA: TGTGCCAGCAGCTCCGGGACAACCTACGAGCAGTACTTC. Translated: CASSSGTTYEQYF.

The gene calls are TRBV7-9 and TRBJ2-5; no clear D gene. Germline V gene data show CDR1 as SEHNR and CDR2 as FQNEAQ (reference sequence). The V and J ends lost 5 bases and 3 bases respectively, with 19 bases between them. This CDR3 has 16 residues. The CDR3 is CASSLRTMPEEETQYF. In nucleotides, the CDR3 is TGTGCCAGCAGCCTGCGAACTATGCCCGAAGAAGAGACCCAGTACTTC.

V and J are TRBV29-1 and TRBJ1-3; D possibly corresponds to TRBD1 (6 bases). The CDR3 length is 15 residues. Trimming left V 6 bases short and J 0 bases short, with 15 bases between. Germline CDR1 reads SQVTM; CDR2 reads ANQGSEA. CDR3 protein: CSVVGDIGSGNTIYF. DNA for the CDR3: TGCAGCGTCGTCGGGGACATTGGCTCTGGAAACACCATATATTTT.